The next 11 T cell receptor beta chains were all read from a single sample in a study of blood T cell repertoires in COVID-19. Libraries were prepared by immunoSEQ multiplex PCR; TCRdb keeps only in-frame clonotypes and omits some of them. This sample has around 78,000 clones, with about nine tenths found just once. The source material was peripheral blood. Receptor source: a man aged 50 to 60 with active or convalescent COVID-19.

The chain carries TRBV28 and TRBJ2-6, with a weak D call TRBD1 (5 bases). The CDR3 is 17 residues long. Germline loops: CDR1 MDHEN, CDR2 SYDVKM. Trimming left V 1 base short and J 0 bases short, with 10 bases between. For the CDR3, the DNA is TGTGCCAGCAGTTTATTATTTAGGGGCTCTGGGGCCAACGTCCTGACTTTC. Its protein product is CASSLLFRGSGANVLTF.

The chain is built from TRBV30 and TRBJ2-2, with D possibly matching TRBD1 (6 bases). CDR1 GTSNPN and CDR2 SVGIG come from the germline V gene (reference sequence). The V end was cut by 2 bases, the J end by 7 bases, with 14 bases between. This CDR3 contains 14 residues. This CDR3 reads CAWSNRAAVGELFF. CDR3 nucleotide sequence: TGTGCCTGGAGTAACAGGGCAGCCGTCGGGGAGCTGTTTTTT.

The chain employs TRBV5-6 and TRBJ2-7, with 7 positions matching TRBD1. Germline values: CDR1 SGHDT, CDR2 YYEEEE. The CDR3 is 14 residues long. Germline trimming cut 5 bases from V and 6 bases from J; bases unmatched to any gene: 11. The DNA for the CDR3 is TGTGCCAGCAGACCTACGACAGGGTTTGGCGAGCAGTACTTC. Amino acid sequence: CASRPTTGFGEQYF.

CDR3 DNA: TGTGCCAGCATCGGGGGTCCTACTAATGAAAAACTGTTTTTT. Protein sequence: CASIGGPTNEKLFF. V usage is TRBV28 and J usage is TRBJ1-4; weak D call: TRBD1 (5 bases). V lost 7 bases and J 2 bases, leaving 11 bases between the germline ends. Germline V gives CDR1 MDHEN, CDR2 SYDVKM. The CDR3 is 14 residues long.

The chain links TRBV9 to TRBJ2-3; 7 bases are shared with TRBD2. The trim removed 0 bases at V and 5 bases at J, leaving 3 bases unmatched. The CDR3 sequence is 14 residues long. Germline CDR1 and CDR2: SGDLS and YYNGEE. Here the CDR3 reads CASSVASGLDTQYF. CDR3 in DNA: TGTGCCAGCAGCGTAGCTAGCGGTCTAGATACGCAGTATTTT.

DNA for the CDR3: TGTGCCAGCAGCTTAAGGGACAGGGACACAGATACGCAGTATTTT. This codes for CASSLRDRDTDTQYF. The chain is built from TRBV11-2 and TRBJ2-3; TRBD1 aligns across 9 bases. This CDR3 spans 15 amino acids. Germline V gives CDR1 SGHAT, CDR2 FQNNGV. V lost 2 bases and J lost 2; bases outside the gene matches: 2.

The J gene is TRBJ2-3, the V gene TRBV2; D is undetermined. The CDR3 runs 13 residues. V lost 3 bases, J lost 4 bases, and 8 bases lay in between. Per germline, CDR1 SNHLY and CDR2 FYNNEI. In DNA form, the CDR3 reads TGTGCCAGCAGTGATGCTAATGCAGATACGCAGTATTTT. As protein: CASSDANADTQYF.

V is TRBV6-5 and J is TRBJ2-3; 8 nucleotides align to TRBD2. CDR1 is MNHEY, CDR2 SVGAGI, per germline. Trimming cost V 0 bases and J 2 bases; bases outside gene matches: 1. There are 15 residues in the CDR3. The CDR3 loop is CASSYSGGATDTQYF. For the CDR3, the DNA is TGTGCCAGCAGTTACTCCGGGGGGGCCACAGATACGCAGTATTTT.

The chain carries TRBV10-3 and TRBJ2-5; TRBD1 matches 7 bases. The length of the CDR3 is 16 residues. With V trimmed by 5 bases and J by 5 bases, 14 bases remained unmatched. Germline CDR1 ENHRY, CDR2 SYGVKD. The CDR3: CAISTSTTGARETQYF. The CDR3 region has the DNA TGTGCCATCAGTACCTCCACCACAGGGGCTCGCGAGACCCAGTACTTC.

This clone was counted a few times. The chain employs TRBV20-1 and TRBJ1-5; D gene uncertain. The V and J ends lost 3 bases and 0 bases respectively, with 21 bases between them. Looked up from germline, CDR1 is DFQATT and CDR2 is SNEGSKA (reference sequence). The CDR3 is 18 residues long. The CDR3 loop is CSASAPGGPSYSNQPQHF. DNA of the CDR3: TGCAGTGCTAGTGCCCCGGGAGGACCCTCCTATAGCAATCAGCCCCAGCATTTT.

The gene calls are TRBV30 and TRBJ2-2, with 9 bases fitting TRBD2. Germline lookup yields CDR1 GTSNPN and CDR2 SVGIG (reference sequence). The CDR3 is 16 residues long. V lost 5 bases, J lost 0 bases, and 7 bases stayed unmatched. For the CDR3, the DNA is TGTGCCTGGTCGAGTATAGCGGGAGCGAACACCGGGGAGCTGTTTTTT. Encoded protein: CAWSSIAGANTGELFF.